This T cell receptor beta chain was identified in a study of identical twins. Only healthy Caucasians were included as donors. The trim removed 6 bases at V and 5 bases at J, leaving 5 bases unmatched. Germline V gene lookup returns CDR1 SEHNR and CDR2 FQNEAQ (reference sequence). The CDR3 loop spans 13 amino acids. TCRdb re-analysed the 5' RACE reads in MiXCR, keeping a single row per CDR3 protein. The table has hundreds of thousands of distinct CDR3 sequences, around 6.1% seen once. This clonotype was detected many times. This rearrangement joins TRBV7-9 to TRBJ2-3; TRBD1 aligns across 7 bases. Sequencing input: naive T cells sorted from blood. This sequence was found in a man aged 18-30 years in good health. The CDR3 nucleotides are TGTGCCAGCAGACCGACAGGGTTAGATACGCAGTATTTT. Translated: CASRPTGLDTQYF.